This T cell receptor (beta chain) came from a study of blood T cell repertoires in COVID-19. This table comes from immunoSEQ multiplex PCR, and its TCRdb copy is limited to in-frame clones, with some not included. The sample has 200,000 to 250,000 clones, around 82% seen once. This clone has only one observation. This sample also contains other DNA sequences that code for the same CDR3. Trimming removed 6 bases from V and 0 bases from J, with 6 bases in between. The CDR3 spans 13 residues. Germline CDR1 reads LGHDT; CDR2 reads YNNKEL (reference sequence). The sequenced sample consisted of peripheral blood. The TCR originated in a woman in her 70s with acute or convalescent COVID-19. The V and J genes are TRBV3-1 (or the pseudogene TRBV3-2) and TRBJ2-1; maybe TRBD2 (5 bases). The CDR3 spells CASSGSSYNEQFF. The CDR3 DNA sequence: TGTGCCAGCAGTGGGAGCTCCTACAATGAGCAGTTCTTC.